The clone carrying this TCR beta chain was found once. The entry originates in a study of cytomegalovirus exposure and HLA in healthy donors. Background on the study: The 120 million or so unique TCR beta sequences, from about 179 million T cells, were found by an earlier analysis. Assignment to the Caucasian-associated ancestry cluster applied to approximately 79% of the approximately 400 genotyped donors.

The V end was cut by 5 bases, the J end by 14 bases, with 19 bases between. CDR1 SGHTA and CDR2 FQGTGA come from the germline V gene. This CDR3 region has 14 residues. The PCR employed 60 Vbeta primers together with 13 Jbeta primers. Original methodology: In a later analysis, 79 million or so unique TCR beta chains included roughly 11 million shared by two or more donors. Sequencing used immunoSEQ multiplex PCR; TCRdb keeps in-frame clones, though not all of them. From that table come the V and J calls and clone size; the DNA was used to work out D and trimming. The sample records 150,000 to 200,000 clones, roughly 80% being singletons.

The chain is built from TRBV7-3 and TRBJ1-6, with D unresolved. The sample comprised PBMCs. The TCR comes from a woman between 18 and 29 years old in good health and CMV-seropositive. CDR3 protein: CASSLGPSPQALHF. The CDR3, as DNA: TGTGCCAGCAGCCTGGGCCCCTCCCCTCAGGCCCTCCACTTT. The full variable domain, its missing parts supplied by reference TRBV7-3 and TRBJ1-6, is GAGVSQTPSNKVTEKGKYVELRCDPISGHTALYWYRQSLGQGPEFLIYFQGTGAADDSGLPNDRFFAVRPEGSVSTLKIQRTERGDSAVYLCASSLGPSPQALHFGNGTRLTVT.